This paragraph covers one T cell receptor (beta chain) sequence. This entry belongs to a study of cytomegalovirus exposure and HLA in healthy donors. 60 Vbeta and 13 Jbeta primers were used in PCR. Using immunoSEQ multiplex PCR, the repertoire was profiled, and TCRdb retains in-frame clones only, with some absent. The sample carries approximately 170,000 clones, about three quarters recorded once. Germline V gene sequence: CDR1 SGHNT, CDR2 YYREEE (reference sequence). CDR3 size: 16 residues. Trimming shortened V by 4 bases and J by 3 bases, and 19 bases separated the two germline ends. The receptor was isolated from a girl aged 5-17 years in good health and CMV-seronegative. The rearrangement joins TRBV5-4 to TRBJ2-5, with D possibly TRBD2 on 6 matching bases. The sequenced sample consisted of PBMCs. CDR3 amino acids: CASSPVGRRGEETQYF. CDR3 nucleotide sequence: TGTGCCAGCAGCCCCGTTGGTAGGCGCGGGGAAGAGACCCAGTACTTC.